This TCR beta chain comes out of a study of T cell responses to AZD1222 COVID-19 vaccine. Study background: Second doses that came at about 4 or about 12 weeks were put together. Regarding the study as a whole: Spike-specific TCR breadth and depth went up after people got two AZD1222 doses. The peak T cell response came first, and repertoires were sampled only after it. Regions 160-218 and 743-854 dominated among vaccine-associated CD4 TCRs spanning spike.

Per germline, CDR1 MNHEY and CDR2 SVGAGI. The V gene end was trimmed by 6 bases and the J gene end by 6 bases; junction bases not matched to a gene: 9. The CDR3 runs to 15 residues. As to this clone: Its antigen is not known.

Assay: immunoSEQ multiplex PCR; the TCRdb copy retains only in-frame clones and omits some. Here the sample spans approximately 140,000 clones, about 91% being singletons. This clonotype was obtained from an adult in good health. The chain employs TRBV6-5 and TRBJ1-5; 9 bases fit TRBD1. The sequencing used peripheral blood, collected on day 0 of AZD1222 vaccination. The CDR3 loop is CASSRDRERSQPQHF. The CDR3 nucleotides read TGTGCCAGCAGCCGGGACAGGGAGAGGAGTCAGCCCCAGCATTTT.